This T cell receptor (beta chain) comes out of a study of CXCR3 chemokines and chemotherapy response in bladder cancer. CDR3 length: 14 residues. V shed 5 bases and J shed 4 bases, with 14 bases lying between them. The germline CDR1 and CDR2 sequences are PRHDT and FYEKMQ (reference sequence). Each CDR3 protein gets one entry after TCRdb re-called the PCR reads with MiXCR. The sample shows about 13,000 distinct CDR3 sequences, around 12% of them seen only once. The sample holds many counts of this clonotype. The chain couples TRBV13 to TRBJ2-5, with a possible D match to TRBD1 (6 bases). The source is a human donor with bladder cancer that did not respond to neoadjuvant chemotherapy. The sample here was taken from a patient whose treatment included neoadjuvant chemotherapy. The CDR3 region has the DNA TGTGCCAGCAGCGGGACAACCTGGGGAGAGACCCAGTACTTC. The encoded protein is CASSGTTWGETQYF.